Below are 13 T cell receptor beta chains sequenced from a single sample in a study of STAT3 mutations in large granular lymphocyte leukemia. General study points: At least one immunodominant TCR beta clonotype appeared in every T-cell large granular lymphocyte leukemia patient.

Assay used: immunoSEQ multiplex PCR; TCRdb lists only in-frame clones, some missing. This table has 5,500 to 6,000 clones, nearly 90% appearing once. Antigens of these TCRs are unknown. The material sequenced was PBMCs. These receptors all come from a human donor with T large granular lymphocyte leukemia. Some clones in this sample may be carry-over from other donors' samples.

The chain recombines TRBV11-2 with TRBJ2-1; D remains unclear. Trimming cost V 1 base and J 7 bases, with 14 bases left between them. The CDR3 extends over 15 amino acids. From germline, CDR1 is SGHAT and CDR2 FQNNGV. The DNA for the CDR3 is TGTGCCAGCAGCTTAGCCGAGTCCTCGTGGAATGAGCAGTTCTTC. Residues: CASSLAESSWNEQFF.

The rearrangement joins TRBV6-6 to TRBJ1-1; D ambiguous. CDR1 MNHNY and CDR2 SVGAGI come from the germline V gene (reference sequence). The V gene lost 5 bases and the J gene lost 1 base, with 8 bases spanning the gap. CDR3 length: 13 residues. The CDR3 protein is CASSPYQNTEAFF. The CDR3 DNA reads as TGTGCCAGCAGTCCCTATCAGAACACTGAAGCTTTCTTT.

This clone was seen a handful of times. This sample includes further DNA sequences coding for the same CDR3. The chain couples TRBV6-1 to TRBJ1-2; D gene unclear. Trimming took off 7 bases at V and 2 bases at J, with 5 bases between the two ends. CDR3 length equals 11 residues. From germline, CDR1 is MNHNS and CDR2 SASEGT. This chain's CDR3 is CASTVNYGYTF. The CDR3 region has the DNA TGTGCCAGCACGGTCAACTATGGCTACACCTTC.

The chain is built from TRBV4-3 and TRBJ1-2; no firm D call. The germline V gene has CDR1 LGHNA and CDR2 YSLEER. Deletions cut 2 bases from V and 6 bases from J, with 10 bases between. The CDR3 contains 13 residues. CDR3 sequence reads: CASSQHRQDGYTF. In DNA, the CDR3 is TGCGCCAGCAGCCAACACCGGCAGGATGGCTACACCTTC.

The chain links TRBV19 to TRBJ2-7; TRBD2 is a possible D gene (5 bases). Germline loops: CDR1 LNHDA, CDR2 SQIVND (reference sequence). The V and J ends lost 5 bases and 7 bases respectively, with 21 bases between them. This CDR3 has 15 amino acids. The CDR3 sequence: CASSSSGSWGDEQYF. DNA for the CDR3: TGTGCCAGTAGTTCCTCGGGGTCCTGGGGAGATGAGCAGTACTTC.

The V gene is TRBV28, the J gene TRBJ1-5; 7 bases fit TRBD1. J lost 6 bases, V lost 3 bases, and 5 bases had no gene match. Germline V CDR1 and CDR2: MDHEN, SYDVKM. This CDR3 comprises 14 residues. In nucleotides, the CDR3 is TGTGCCAGCAGTTTGACAGGGTATGGTCAGCCCCAGCATTTT. It codes for CASSLTGYGQPQHF.

This clone was picked up one time. The chain links TRBV5-1 to TRBJ2-1; TRBD2 matches at 10 bases. J was trimmed by 9 bases and V by 3 bases; bases with no gene match: 6. Germline CDR1 SGHRS, CDR2 YFSETQ. The CDR3 runs 14 residues. CDR3: CASSSGTSAGEQFF. The DNA of the CDR3 is TGCGCCAGCAGCTCCGGGACTAGCGCCGGTGAGCAGTTCTTC.

The rearrangement joins TRBV2 to TRBJ1-1; 10 bases map to TRBD1. V was pared by 6 bases and J by 4 bases, with 8 bases of the junction left unmatched. The V gene's germline CDR1 is SNHLY and CDR2 FYNNEI. The CDR3 is made up of 15 amino acids. CDR3 nucleotide sequence: TGTGCCAGCAGAAGGGACAGGGGAGGTTTCACTGAAGCTTTCTTT. Translation: CASRRDRGGFTEAFF.

The J gene is TRBJ2-7, the V gene TRBV6-1; no clear D gene. The V gene lost 7 bases and the J gene lost 3 bases, with 7 bases spanning the gap. The length of the CDR3 is 11 residues. From germline, CDR1 is MNHNS and CDR2 SASEGT. CDR3 sequence reads: CASTGFYEQYV. The CDR3 nucleotides read TGTGCCAGCACCGGATTCTACGAGCAGTACGTC.

The chain is built from TRBV6-1 and TRBJ2-7; unclear D gene. CDR3 length: 14 residues. CDR1 is MNHNS and CDR2 is SASEGT in the germline V gene. The V and J ends lost 6 bases and 2 bases respectively, with 14 bases between them. The CDR3 bases are TGTGCCAGCAGACGGGCTCCCATGGCCTACGAGCAGTACGTC. Residues: CASRRAPMAYEQYV.

This chain joins TRBV6-6 and TRBJ2-5; TRBD2 matches at 8 bases. The germline V gene encodes CDR1 MNHNY and CDR2 SVGAGI (reference sequence). V lost 6 bases to trimming and J lost 0 bases; unmatched junction nucleotides: 6. This CDR3 spans 15 amino acids. Written as DNA, the CDR3 is TGTGCCAGCAGCCACATGACTAGCGACCAAGAGACCCAGTACTTC. Its protein is CASSHMTSDQETQYF.

The rearrangement links TRBV7-6 to TRBJ1-4; no reliable D call. V was cut by 9 bases and J by 2 bases, with 13 bases left in between. Germline lookup yields CDR1 SGHVS and CDR2 FNYEAQ. The CDR3 sequence is 14 residues long. CDR3 DNA sequence: TGTGCCAGTGCTCGGGAGGAGACTAATGAAAAACTGTTTTTT. Translation gives CASAREETNEKLFF.

This clone was seen just once. This sequence joins TRBV18 and TRBJ1-4, with D hard to call. This CDR3 is built from 15 residues. V lost 2 bases and J lost 3, with 10 bases in between. Germline V gene data show CDR1 as KGHSH and CDR2 as LQKENI. The CDR3 region is CASSPTIIPNEKLFF. CDR3 DNA: TGTGCCAGCTCACCAACCATAATCCCTAATGAAAAACTGTTTTTT.